The next 19 T cell receptor beta chains were all read from a single sample in a study of T cell responses to AZD1222 COVID-19 vaccine. Generated by immunoSEQ multiplex PCR, the TCRdb table keeps only in-frame clones and is missing some. The sample includes 97,000 or so clones, more than 75% of them seen just once. The specimen was peripheral blood, collected on day 0 of AZD1222 vaccination. Receptors originate from an adult in good health.

V is TRBV6-5 and J is TRBJ2-7; no clear D. V lost 2 bases to trimming and J lost 2 bases, with 16 bases between them. The germline V gene has CDR1 MNHEY and CDR2 SVGAGI. The length of the CDR3 is 16 residues. CDR3 region: CASSYGVRVATYEQYF. For the CDR3, the DNA is TGTGCCAGCAGTTACGGGGTTCGGGTCGCCACCTACGAGCAGTACTTC.

This chain connects TRBV20-1 to TRBJ2-1; no clear D. Germline lookup yields CDR1 DFQATT and CDR2 SNEGSKA (reference sequence). The CDR3 loop spans 10 amino acids. With 4 bases removed from V and 9 bases from J, the gap between germline ends came to 7 bases. The CDR3 loop reads CSAIYGEQFF. Written as DNA, the CDR3 is TGCAGTGCTATTTATGGTGAGCAGTTCTTC.

This clone has only a few counts. V and J are TRBV4-3 and TRBJ1-3; TRBD1 matches 7 bases. The CDR3 runs 16 residues. Germline values: CDR1 LGHNA, CDR2 YSLEER. Germline trimming cut 2 bases from V and 2 bases from J; bases unmatched to any gene: 6. The CDR3 sequence: CASSQSADRAGNTIYF. DNA for the CDR3: TGCGCCAGCAGCCAATCCGCAGACAGGGCTGGAAACACCATATATTTT.

The V gene is TRBV11-2, the J gene TRBJ2-7, with 14 bases that match TRBD2. CDR3 length: 16 residues. With 4 bases clipped from V and 6 bases from J, the junction kept 8 bases outside the gene matches. Germline assignment: CDR1 SGHAT and CDR2 FQNNGV. The CDR3 region has the DNA TGTGCCAGCAGCTCCGGGACTAGCGGGAGATCAGGCGAGCAGTACTTC. Translated: CASSSGTSGRSGEQYF.

This rearrangement joins TRBV28 to TRBJ1-5; 7 bases fit TRBD1. V shed 6 bases, J shed 4 bases, and the junction held 12 bases outside the gene matches. Germline V gene lookup returns CDR1 MDHEN and CDR2 SYDVKM. The CDR3 spans 16 residues. Here the CDR3 DNA reads TGTGCCAGCAGGGATAGGGGGCTTCGGTCGAATCAGCCCCAGCATTTT. Residues: CASRDRGLRSNQPQHF.

V gene TRBV10-3 combines with J gene TRBJ1-6, with no clear D. Germline-derived CDR1 and CDR2 are ENHRY and SYGVKD. This CDR3 has 12 amino acids. Trimming pared 3 bases from V and 5 bases from J, leaving 2 bases between. The DNA for the CDR3 is TGTGCCATCAGTGACCATAATTCACCCCTCCACTTT. This gives the protein CAISDHNSPLHF.

The rearrangement links TRBV5-1 to TRBJ1-5, with 8 bases identical to TRBD1. The V gene's germline CDR1 is SGHRS and CDR2 YFSETQ. This CDR3 is built from 13 residues. Germline trimming cut 4 bases from V and 7 bases from J; bases unmatched to any gene: 4. CDR3 sequence (DNA): TGCGCCAGCAGCGTGGACAGGGACCAGCCCCAGCATTTT. As protein: CASSVDRDQPQHF.

At least ten counts were recorded for this clone. This rearrangement joins TRBV28 to TRBJ2-3; D might be TRBD1 or TRBD2, each matching 5 bases. V lost 6 bases and J lost 2, with 15 bases in between. CDR3 length equals 15 residues. Germline V gene sequence: CDR1 MDHEN, CDR2 SYDVKM. As DNA, the CDR3 is TGTGCCAGCAGAAACGCCCGGGGCCACACAGATACGCAGTATTTT. Translating gives CASRNARGHTDTQYF.

The chain is built from TRBV7-8 and TRBJ1-2; D perhaps matches TRBD1 (5 bases). The germline V gene has CDR1 SGHVS and CDR2 FQNEAQ. This CDR3 contains 15 residues. V lost 1 base to trimming and J lost 4 bases, with 13 bases between them. In nucleotides, the CDR3 is TGTGCCAGCAGCTTAGGGCCGGGGGTATCCTATGGCTACACCTTC. Its protein product is CASSLGPGVSYGYTF. Supplemented by reference TRBV7-8 and TRBJ1-2, the full variable domain reads GAGVSQSPRYKVAKRGQDVALRCDPISGHVSLFWYQQALGQGPEFLTYFQNEAQLDKSGLPSDRFFAERPEGSVSTLKIQRTQQEDSAVYLCASSLGPGVSYGYTFGSGTRLTVV.

The genes are TRBV3-1 (or the pseudogene TRBV3-2) and TRBJ1-1; D call uncertain. Between the trimmed V and J ends, which lost 8 bases and 1 base, there was a span of 8 bases. CDR3 length: 12 amino acids. The germline V gene encodes CDR1 LGHDT and CDR2 YNNKEL (reference sequence). In nucleotides, the CDR3 is TGTGCCAGCGAGGGCAAGAACACTGAAGCTTTCTTT. Protein sequence: CASEGKNTEAFF.

Only one count was recorded for this clone. V gene TRBV10-1 combines with J gene TRBJ2-1; TRBD1 agrees at 7 bases. Germline V gives CDR1 WNHNN, CDR2 SYGVQD (reference sequence). This CDR3 has 17 amino acids. V shed 5 bases and J 1 base; nucleotides not matched to a gene: 11. In DNA form, the CDR3 reads TGCGCCAGCAGTCTCGACAGGGACCCCGCGTCCTACAATGAGCAGTTCTTC. It codes for CASSLDRDPASYNEQFF.

The chain joins TRBV7-2 to TRBJ2-5; D call uncertain. Trimming took 1 base from V and 0 from J, leaving 15 bases between them. The CDR3 runs to 17 residues. Germline lookup yields CDR1 SGHTA and CDR2 FQGNSA. The CDR3 DNA reads TGTGCCAGCAGCTTAGTTGGGGTCCTCCGATACCAAGAGACCCAGTACTTC. It specifies CASSLVGVLRYQETQYF.

The chain recombines TRBV9 with TRBJ1-6, with 7 nucleotides matching TRBD1. CDR1 and CDR2 from the germline V gene are SGDLS and YYNGEE. CDR3 length: 14 residues. V trimming: 0 bases; J trimming: 11 bases; junction bases outside the gene matches: 5. This CDR3 reads CASSVDSQGPPLHF. The CDR3 region has the DNA TGTGCCAGCAGCGTAGATTCACAGGGGCCACCCCTCCACTTT.

This clone showed up just a few times. J is TRBJ2-3 and V is TRBV11-2; D possibly matches TRBD1 or TRBD2 (5 bases each). Per the germline V gene, CDR1 is SGHAT and CDR2 is FQNNGV. V was clipped by 5 bases and J by 2 bases, with 14 bases between them. The CDR3 is made up of 15 amino acids. The DNA of the CDR3 is TGTGCCAGCAGCCCGGGACGTAAGAACACAGATACGCAGTATTTT. Translated, it gives CASSPGRKNTDTQYF. Full variable domain (outside the CDR3, taken from reference TRBV11-2 and TRBJ2-3): EAGVAQSPRYKIIEKRQSVAFWCNPISGHATLYWYQQILGQGPKLLIQFQNNGVVDDSQLPKDRFSAERLKGVDSTLKIQPAKLEDSAVYLCASSPGRKNTDTQYFGPGTRLTVL.

This clone was detected a few times. V usage is TRBV27 and J usage is TRBJ1-2, with 8 bases identical to TRBD1. This CDR3 region has 20 residues. The germline CDR1 and CDR2 sequences are MNHEY and SMNVEV (reference sequence). The J segment lost 4 bases and the V segment lost 5 bases, leaving 24 bases of the junction unmatched. CDR3 region: CASSSSHAGVTGGSRYGYTF. The CDR3 DNA reads as TGTGCCAGCAGTAGCTCGCATGCTGGCGTTACAGGGGGTTCCCGCTATGGCTACACCTTC.

The chain combines TRBV5-6 with TRBJ1-2; D ambiguous. V gave up 1 base and J gave up 4 bases, with 11 bases separating them. Germline V gene data show CDR1 as SGHDT and CDR2 as YYEEEE. The CDR3 consists of 14 residues. CDR3 coding DNA: TGTGCCAGCAGCTTGCGCCATCCATTCTATGGCTACACCTTC. This translates into CASSLRHPFYGYTF.

This chain connects TRBV2 to TRBJ1-1, with TRBD1 identical over 10 bases. Germline CDR1 and CDR2: SNHLY and FYNNEI. CDR3 length: 15 residues. J was trimmed by 4 bases and V by 3 bases; bases with no gene match: 5. CDR3: CASSEDRGVSTEAFF. The CDR3 DNA sequence: TGTGCCAGCAGTGAGGACAGGGGGGTTAGCACTGAAGCTTTCTTT.

The V call is TRBV28, the J call TRBJ2-2; 7 bases match TRBD1. Germline values: CDR1 MDHEN, CDR2 SYDVKM. The CDR3 is 15 amino acids. V lost 2 bases, J lost 4 bases, and 4 bases stayed unmatched. CDR3 residues: CASSLKGAGTGELFF. CDR3 sequence (DNA): TGTGCCAGCAGTTTAAAGGGGGCGGGCACCGGGGAGCTGTTTTTT.

V gene TRBV27 combines with J gene TRBJ1-1; TRBD1 aligns across 7 bases. With 1 base clipped from V and 4 bases from J, the junction kept 6 bases outside the gene matches. The CDR3 has 15 residues. Germline V gene sequence: CDR1 MNHEY, CDR2 SMNVEV (reference sequence). In nucleotides, the CDR3 is TGTGCCAGCAGTTTATTGGCAGGGGGAATCACTGAAGCTTTCTTT. Its translation: CASSLLAGGITEAFF.